This TCR beta chain came from a study of CD8 T cells in ankylosing spondylitis (dated by TCRdb to about 2017). About the investigation overall: T cell receptor beta repertoires were profiled in healthy donors and ankylosing spondylitis patients so that disease-linked TCR variants could be found. The whole study cohort included 108 healthy donors and 20 to 25 ankylosing spondylitis patients. Peripheral blood was sampled, and synovial fluid was also collected from ankylosing spondylitis patients.

The CDR3 covers 14 residues, taking in both the cysteine and the phenylalanine. The retained sequence is limited to the CDR3, 42 bases, with the frame set at the first base. Trimming takes 5 bases from V and 3 bases from J, and the germline ends sit 13 bases apart. The germline V gene gives CDR1 as MNHEY and CDR2 as SVGAGI. This clonotype showed up many times. This clone's antigen is unknown. Base qualities are missing; no much larger clone stands one base away. Sequencing used an Illumina HiSeq 2500. Quantitative 5'-RACE with molecular barcodes was used to prepare TCR beta libraries. The original pipeline was this. Disease-linked TCR variants were identified with a new computational method built on a probabilistic model of VDJ rearrangement. The public reads were quality trimmed at Q25 with fastp and then assembled into clones with MiXCR by TCRdb, keeping productive beta chains. Identical CDR3 proteins give one entry, which carries the most common genes and DNA. In this record, the V and J calls reflect TCRdb's handling and not the investigators' own analysis. Counted in this sample were under 55,000 distinct CDR3 sequences; roughly 7.4% of them appeared once. In total, the top ten clones hold around 8.5% of the sample.

General conclusions and limits of the study: A TCR beta motif made up of roughly eight highly homologous amino acid variants appeared to be characteristic of blood from ankylosing spondylitis patients. The disease-linked clones showed a CD8+ phenotype and occurred at relatively low frequencies in peripheral blood. Some of the motif variants had been reported before in the synovial fluid and blood of reactive arthritis patients, a finding that suggests common disease-initiation mechanisms. According to the report, matched synovial fluid samples from ankylosing spondylitis patients were significantly enriched for the disease-linked clones.

This chain joins TRBV6-5 to TRBJ1-1; the D gene is perhaps TRBD1, from 6 matching bases. Sequenced material: blood, either unsorted or a sorted T cell fraction (not recorded which). The receptor's source is a female donor with ankylosing spondylitis or in good health (not recorded which). At the DNA level, the sequence is TGTGCCAGCAGTATACAGGGAAGGCACACTGAAGCTTTCTTT. This sequence encodes CASSIQGRHTEAFF.